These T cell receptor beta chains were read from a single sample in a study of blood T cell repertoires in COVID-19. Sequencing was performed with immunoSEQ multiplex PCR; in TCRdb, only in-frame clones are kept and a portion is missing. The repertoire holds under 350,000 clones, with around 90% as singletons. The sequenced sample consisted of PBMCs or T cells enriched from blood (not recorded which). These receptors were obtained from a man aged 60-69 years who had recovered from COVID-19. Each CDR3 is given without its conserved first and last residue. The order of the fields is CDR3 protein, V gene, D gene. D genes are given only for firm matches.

CDR3: ASSQELEAF
V: TRBV3-1/TRBV3-2
D: -

CDR3: ASSETDKSGNTIY
V: TRBV25-1
D: -

CDR3: ASSYGAVIY
V: TRBV6-2/TRBV6-3
D: -

CDR3: ASSPMSPSTDTQY
V: TRBV5-1
D: -

CDR3: ASSNRGGNEKLF
V: TRBV11-3
D: -

CDR3: ASSPGTSGDEF
V: TRBV18
D: TRBD2

CDR3: ASSPGGGLYEQY
V: TRBV6-5
D: TRBD2

CDR3: ASSFTSGRVGEQF
V: TRBV7-3
D: TRBD2

CDR3: ASSFGTGGPEAF
V: TRBV7-2
D: TRBD1

CDR3: ASKNNQQETQY
V: TRBV5-1
D: -

CDR3: ASSGPRGTEAF
V: TRBV25-1
D: -